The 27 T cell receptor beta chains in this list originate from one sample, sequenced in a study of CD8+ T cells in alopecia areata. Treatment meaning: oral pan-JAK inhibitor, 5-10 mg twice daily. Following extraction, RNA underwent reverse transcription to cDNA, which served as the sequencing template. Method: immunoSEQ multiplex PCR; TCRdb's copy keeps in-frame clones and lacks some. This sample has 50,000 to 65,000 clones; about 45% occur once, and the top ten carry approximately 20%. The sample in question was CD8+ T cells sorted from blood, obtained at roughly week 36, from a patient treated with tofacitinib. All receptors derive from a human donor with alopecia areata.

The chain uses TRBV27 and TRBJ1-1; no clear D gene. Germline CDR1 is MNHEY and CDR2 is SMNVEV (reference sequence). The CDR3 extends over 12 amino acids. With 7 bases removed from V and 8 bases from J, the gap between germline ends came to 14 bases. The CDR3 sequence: CASNSGGPEAFF. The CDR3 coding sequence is TGTGCCAGCAACTCCGGAGGCCCCGAAGCTTTCTTT.

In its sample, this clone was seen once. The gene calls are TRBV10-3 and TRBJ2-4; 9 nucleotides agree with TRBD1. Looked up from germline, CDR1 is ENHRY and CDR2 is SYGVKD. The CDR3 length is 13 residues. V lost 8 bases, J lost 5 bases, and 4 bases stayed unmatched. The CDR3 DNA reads TGTGCCATCTCGGGACAGGGAGAAAACATTCAGTACTTC. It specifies CAISGQGENIQYF.

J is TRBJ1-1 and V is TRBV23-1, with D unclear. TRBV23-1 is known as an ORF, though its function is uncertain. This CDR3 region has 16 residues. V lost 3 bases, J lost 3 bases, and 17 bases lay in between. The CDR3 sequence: CASSQPQEKKDTEAFF. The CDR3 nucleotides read TGCGCCAGCAGTCAGCCCCAGGAAAAGAAGGACACTGAAGCTTTCTTT.

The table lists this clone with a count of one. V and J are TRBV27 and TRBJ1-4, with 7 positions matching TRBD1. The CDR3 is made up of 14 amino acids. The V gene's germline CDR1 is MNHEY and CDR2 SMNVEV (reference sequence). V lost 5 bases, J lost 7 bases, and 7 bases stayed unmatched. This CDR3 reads CASSPRGSGEKLFF. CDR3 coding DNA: TGTGCCAGCAGTCCCAGGGGGTCGGGTGAAAAACTGTTTTTT. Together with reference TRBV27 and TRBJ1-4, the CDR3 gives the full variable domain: EAQVTQNPRYLITVTGKKLTVTCSQNMNHEYMSWYRQDPGLGLRQIYYSMNVEVTDKGDVPEGYKVSRKEKRNFPLILESPSPNQTSLYFCASSPRGSGEKLFFGSGTQLSVL.

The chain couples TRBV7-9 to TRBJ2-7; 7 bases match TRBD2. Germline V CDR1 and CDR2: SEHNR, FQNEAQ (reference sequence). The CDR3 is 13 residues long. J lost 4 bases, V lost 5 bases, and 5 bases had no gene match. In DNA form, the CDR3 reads TGTGCCAGCAGCCGCACTAGCGAGTACGAGCAGTACTTC. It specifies CASSRTSEYEQYF.

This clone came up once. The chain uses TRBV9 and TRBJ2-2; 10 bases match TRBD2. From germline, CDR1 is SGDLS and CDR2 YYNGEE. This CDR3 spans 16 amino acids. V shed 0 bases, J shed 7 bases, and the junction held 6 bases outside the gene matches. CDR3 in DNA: TGTGCCAGCAGCGTAGGGAGCGGGAGGGCCATCGGGGAGCTGTTTTTT. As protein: CASSVGSGRAIGELFF. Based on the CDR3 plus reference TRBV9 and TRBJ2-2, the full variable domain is DSGVTQTPKHLITATGQRVTLRCSPRSGDLSVYWYQQSLDQGLQFLIQYYNGEERAKGNILERFSAQQFPDLHSELNLSSLELGDSALYFCASSVGSGRAIGELFFGEGSRLTVL.

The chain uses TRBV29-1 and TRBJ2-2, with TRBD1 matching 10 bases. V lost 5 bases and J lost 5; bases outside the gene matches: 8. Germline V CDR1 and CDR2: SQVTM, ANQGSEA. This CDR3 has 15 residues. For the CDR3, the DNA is TGCAGCGTTTTTACCGGGACAGGGGAAACCGGGGAGCTGTTTTTT. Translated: CSVFTGTGETGELFF.

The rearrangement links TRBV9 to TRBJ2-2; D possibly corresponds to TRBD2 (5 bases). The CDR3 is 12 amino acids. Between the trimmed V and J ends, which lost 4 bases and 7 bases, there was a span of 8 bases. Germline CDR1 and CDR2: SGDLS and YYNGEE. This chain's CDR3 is CASSSGVGELFF. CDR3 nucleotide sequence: TGTGCCAGCAGCTCCGGGGTCGGGGAGCTGTTTTTT.

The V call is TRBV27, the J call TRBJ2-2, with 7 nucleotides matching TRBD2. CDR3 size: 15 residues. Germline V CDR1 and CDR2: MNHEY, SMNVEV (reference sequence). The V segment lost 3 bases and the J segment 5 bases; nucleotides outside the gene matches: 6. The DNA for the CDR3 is TGTGCCAGCAGTTTCCGGGGGGTAGTAACCGGGGAGCTGTTTTTT. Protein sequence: CASSFRGVVTGELFF.

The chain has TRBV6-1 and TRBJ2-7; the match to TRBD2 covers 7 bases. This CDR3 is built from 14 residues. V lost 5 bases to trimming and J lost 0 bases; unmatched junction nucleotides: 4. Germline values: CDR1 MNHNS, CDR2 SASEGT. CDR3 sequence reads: CASSSGGSSYEQYF. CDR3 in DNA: TGTGCCAGCAGTTCCGGGGGGAGCTCCTACGAGCAGTACTTC.

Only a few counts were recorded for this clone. This chain's CDR3 is CASSRSGRPANEQFF. CDR3 sequence (DNA): TGTGCCAGTAGTAGGAGCGGGAGGCCGGCCAATGAGCAGTTCTTC. The chain is built from TRBV19 and TRBJ2-1; 9 nucleotides match TRBD2. CDR3 size: 15 residues. Germline V CDR1 and CDR2: LNHDA, SQIVND (reference sequence). The junction had 7 bases not matched to a gene; V was cut back by 4 bases and J by 6 bases.

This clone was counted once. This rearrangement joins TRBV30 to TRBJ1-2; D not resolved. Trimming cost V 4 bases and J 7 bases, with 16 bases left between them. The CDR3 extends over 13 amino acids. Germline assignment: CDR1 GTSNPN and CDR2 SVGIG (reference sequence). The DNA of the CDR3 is TGTGCCTGGACCGGAGGAGTCAGCTCTGGCTACACCTTC. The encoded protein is CAWTGGVSSGYTF.

CDR3 coding DNA: TGTGCCAGCAGTATGGACCGGGGGAACACTGAAGCTTTCTTT. Protein product: CASSMDRGNTEAFF. V usage is TRBV13 and J usage is TRBJ1-1; D not resolved. Germline values: CDR1 PRHDT, CDR2 FYEKMQ (reference sequence). The CDR3 loop spans 14 amino acids. Trimming removed 6 bases from V and 1 base from J, with 12 bases in between.

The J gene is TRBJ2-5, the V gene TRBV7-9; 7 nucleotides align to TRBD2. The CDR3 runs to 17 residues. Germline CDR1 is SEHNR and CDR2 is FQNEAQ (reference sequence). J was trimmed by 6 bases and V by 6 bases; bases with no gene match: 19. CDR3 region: CASSSLGGAGDRQTQYF. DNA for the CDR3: TGTGCCAGCAGTTCCCTAGGAGGGGCGGGAGATCGACAGACCCAGTACTTC.

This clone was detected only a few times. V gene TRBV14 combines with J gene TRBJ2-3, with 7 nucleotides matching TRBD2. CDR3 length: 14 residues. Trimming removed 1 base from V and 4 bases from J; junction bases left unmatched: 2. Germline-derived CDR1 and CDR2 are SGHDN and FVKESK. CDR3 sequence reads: CASSQVGGADTQYF. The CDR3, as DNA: TGTGCCAGCAGCCAAGTGGGGGGGGCAGATACGCAGTATTTT.

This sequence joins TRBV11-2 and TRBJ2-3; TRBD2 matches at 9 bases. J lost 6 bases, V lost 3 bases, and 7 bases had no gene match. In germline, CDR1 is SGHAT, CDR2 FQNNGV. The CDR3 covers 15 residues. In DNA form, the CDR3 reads TGTGCCAGCAGCTTGGGCGGGAGGGCCGCGGATACGCAGTATTTT. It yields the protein CASSLGGRAADTQYF.

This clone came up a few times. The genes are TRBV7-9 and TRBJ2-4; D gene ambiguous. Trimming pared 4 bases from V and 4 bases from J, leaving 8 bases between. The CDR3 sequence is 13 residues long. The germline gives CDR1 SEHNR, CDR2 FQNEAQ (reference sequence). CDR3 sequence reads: CASSSPQKNIQYF. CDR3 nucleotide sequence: TGTGCCAGCAGCTCTCCACAGAAAAACATTCAGTACTTC. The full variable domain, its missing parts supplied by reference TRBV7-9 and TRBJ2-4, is DTGVSQNPRHKITKRGQNVTFRCDPISEHNRLYWYRQTLGQGPEFLTYFQNEAQLEKSRLLSDRFSAERPKGSFSTLEIQRTEQGDSAMYLCASSSPQKNIQYFGAGTRLSVL.

CDR3 region: CASTLAGDYNEQFF. The CDR3 DNA reads as TGTGCCAGCACACTAGCGGGAGACTACAATGAGCAGTTCTTC. The V and J genes are TRBV6-1 and TRBJ2-1, with 11 bases aligning to TRBD2. J gave up 3 bases and V 7 bases, and 2 bases lay outside the gene matches. Germline assignment: CDR1 MNHNS and CDR2 SASEGT. The CDR3 runs to 14 residues.

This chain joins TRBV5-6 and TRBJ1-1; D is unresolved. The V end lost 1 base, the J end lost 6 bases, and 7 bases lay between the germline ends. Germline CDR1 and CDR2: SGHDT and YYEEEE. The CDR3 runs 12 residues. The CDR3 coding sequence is TGTGCCAGCAGCTTGCAAGGATCTGAAGCTTTCTTT. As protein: CASSLQGSEAFF.

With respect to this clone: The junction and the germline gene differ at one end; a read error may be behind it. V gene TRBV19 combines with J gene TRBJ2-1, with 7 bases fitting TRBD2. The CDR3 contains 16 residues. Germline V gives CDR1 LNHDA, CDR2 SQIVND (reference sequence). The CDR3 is CASNHLGLFSNNEQFF. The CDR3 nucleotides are TGTGCCAGTAACCATCTGGGACTATTCTCCAACAATGAGCAGTTCTTC. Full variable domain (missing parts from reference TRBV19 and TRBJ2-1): DGGITQSPKYLFRKEGQNVTLSCEQNLNHDAMYWYRQDPGQGLRLIYYSQIVNDFQKGDIAEGYSVSREKKESFPLTVTSAQKNPTAFYLCASNHLGLFSNNEQFFGPGTRLTVL.

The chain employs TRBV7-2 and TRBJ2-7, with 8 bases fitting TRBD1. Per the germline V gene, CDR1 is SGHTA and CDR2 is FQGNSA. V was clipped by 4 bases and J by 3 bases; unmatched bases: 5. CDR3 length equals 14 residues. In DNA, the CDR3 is TGTGCCAGCAGCTCGCGACAGGGGATCTACGAGCAGTACTTC. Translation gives CASSSRQGIYEQYF.

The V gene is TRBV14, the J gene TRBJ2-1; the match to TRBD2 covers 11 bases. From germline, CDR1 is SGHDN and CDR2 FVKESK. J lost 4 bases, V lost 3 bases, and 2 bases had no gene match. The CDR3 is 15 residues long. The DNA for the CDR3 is TGTGCCAGCAGCCACGGGACTAGCGGATACAATGAGCAGTTCTTC. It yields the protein CASSHGTSGYNEQFF. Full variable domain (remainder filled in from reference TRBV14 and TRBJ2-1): EAGVTQFPSHSVIEKGQTVTLRCDPISGHDNLYWYRRVMGKEIKFLLHFVKESKQDESGMPNNRFLAERTGGTYSTLKVQPAELEDSGVYFCASSHGTSGYNEQFFGPGTRLTVL.

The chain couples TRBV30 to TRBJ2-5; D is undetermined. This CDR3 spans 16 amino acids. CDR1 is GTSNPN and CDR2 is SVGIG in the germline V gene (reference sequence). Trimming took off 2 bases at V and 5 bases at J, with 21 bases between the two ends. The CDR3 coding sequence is TGTGCCTGGAGTCCGACCCATTCGGGTCCTCGGGAGACCCAGTACTTC. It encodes CAWSPTHSGPRETQYF.

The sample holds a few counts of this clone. CDR3 amino acids: CASSEYLAGGYEQYF. The CDR3, as DNA: TGTGCCAGCAGTGAATACCTAGCGGGGGGCTACGAGCAGTACTTC. The chain has TRBV25-1 and TRBJ2-7, with 11 bases identical to TRBD2. Germline V gives CDR1 MGHDK, CDR2 SYGVNS. The CDR3 extends over 15 amino acids. With V trimmed by 0 bases and J by 3 bases, 1 base remained unmatched.

The CDR3 spells CASRGLAGGLGKETQYF. The CDR3 DNA reads TGTGCCAGCAGAGGACTAGCGGGAGGTCTGGGGAAAGAGACCCAGTACTTC. V gene TRBV11-2 combines with J gene TRBJ2-5; 14 positions match TRBD2. After removal of 6 bases from V and 3 bases from J, the junction contained 9 bases not matched to a gene. The germline CDR1 and CDR2 sequences are SGHAT and FQNNGV. This CDR3 region has 17 residues.

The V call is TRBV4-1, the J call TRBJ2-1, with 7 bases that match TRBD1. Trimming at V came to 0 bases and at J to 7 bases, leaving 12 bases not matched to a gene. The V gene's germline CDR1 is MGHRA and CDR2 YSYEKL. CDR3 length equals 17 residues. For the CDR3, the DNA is TGCGCCAGCAGCCAAGATCCGACAGGGAGTTCGGGGAATGAGCAGTTCTTC. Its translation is CASSQDPTGSSGNEQFF.

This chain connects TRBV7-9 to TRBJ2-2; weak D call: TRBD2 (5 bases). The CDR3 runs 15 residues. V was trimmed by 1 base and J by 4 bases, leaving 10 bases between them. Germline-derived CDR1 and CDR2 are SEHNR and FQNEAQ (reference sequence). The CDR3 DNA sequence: TGTGCCAGCAGCTTAGAAGGACTTGGCACCGGGGAGCTGTTTTTT. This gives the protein CASSLEGLGTGELFF.